These 9 T cell receptor beta chains were sequenced from one sample in a study of blood T cell repertoires in COVID-19. The protocol was immunoSEQ multiplex PCR, while the TCRdb copy is restricted to in-frame clones and leaves out a portion. This sample carries around 100,000 clones, 82% of them seen once, and the ten largest clones take around 8%. What was sequenced was peripheral blood. Source of these receptors: an older man with acute or convalescent COVID-19.

This chain uses TRBV3-1 (or the pseudogene TRBV3-2) with TRBJ1-2; D unclear. The CDR3 consists of 15 residues. Trimming pared 1 base from V and 8 bases from J, leaving 17 bases between. Germline CDR1 LGHDT, CDR2 YNNKEL (reference sequence). CDR3: CASSQGYERARGYTF. The CDR3 DNA is TGTGCCAGCAGCCAAGGGTATGAGAGGGCTCGGGGCTACACCTTC.

The chain has TRBV5-1 and TRBJ2-3; unclear D gene. V lost 0 bases and J 0 bases, leaving 8 bases between the germline ends. Germline lookup yields CDR1 SGHRS and CDR2 YFSETQ. CDR3 size: 15 residues. CDR3 sequence: CASSLDPGSTDTQYF. CDR3 sequence (DNA): TGCGCCAGCAGCTTGGATCCAGGAAGCACAGATACGCAGTATTTT.

This chain connects TRBV12-3 or TRBV12-4 to TRBJ1-2, with D unclear. V was pared by 1 base and J by 4 bases, with 7 bases between. The CDR3 length is 13 residues. The chain's CDR3 is CASSLVQIYGYTF. CDR3 in DNA: TGTGCCAGCAGTTTAGTACAGATCTATGGCTACACCTTC.

This clone was picked up a small number of times. This sequence joins TRBV11-2 and TRBJ2-7; maybe TRBD2 (6 bases). CDR3 size: 16 residues. V lost 8 bases, J lost 0 bases, and 20 bases lay in between. The germline V gene has CDR1 SGHAT and CDR2 FQNNGV. In DNA, the CDR3 is TGTGCCAGCTCACGCGGTTTCGGGGGTTTCTCCTACGAGCAGTACTTC. This translates into CASSRGFGGFSYEQYF.

V gene TRBV7-3 combines with J gene TRBJ2-7, with a possible D match to TRBD1 (6 bases). The CDR3 spans 15 residues. V was shortened by 0 bases and J by 3 bases, with 12 bases between the two germline ends. Germline CDR1 SGHTA, CDR2 FQGTGA. The CDR3 spells CASSLTSTGFYEQYF. CDR3 bases: TGTGCCAGCAGCTTAACCTCGACAGGCTTCTACGAGCAGTACTTC.

The rearrangement joins TRBV7-2 to TRBJ2-2; tentative D call: TRBD1 (6 bases). Germline lookup yields CDR1 SGHTA and CDR2 FQGNSA. This CDR3 region has 14 residues. V was pared by 1 base and J by 4 bases, with 7 bases between. The CDR3 bases are TGTGCCAGCAGCTTAGGGGGGCCCACCGGGGAGCTGTTTTTT. This encodes CASSLGGPTGELFF. Using reference TRBV7-2 and TRBJ2-2 for the parts outside the CDR3, the full variable domain is GAGVSQSPSNKVTEKGKDVELRCDPISGHTALYWYRQSLGQGLEFLIYFQGNSAPDKSGLPSDRFSAERTGGSVSTLTIQRTQQEDSAVYLCASSLGGPTGELFFGEGSRLTVL.

The chain recombines TRBV19 with TRBJ2-7; 7 positions match TRBD1. The CDR3 is 15 amino acids. The V segment lost 7 bases and the J segment 1 base; nucleotides outside the gene matches: 10. Germline V gene sequence: CDR1 LNHDA, CDR2 SQIVND (reference sequence). CDR3 sequence reads: CASTPGTANSYEQYF. CDR3 DNA: TGTGCCAGTACCCCCGGGACAGCAAATTCCTACGAGCAGTACTTC.

Written as DNA, the CDR3 is TGTGCCAGCAGCTTGGGGGGGTCCTATGGCTACACCTTC. It codes for CASSLGGSYGYTF. The V gene is TRBV7-8, the J gene TRBJ1-2, with D perhaps TRBD1 (5 bases). Germline V gives CDR1 SGHVS, CDR2 FQNEAQ. The CDR3 contains 13 residues. Trimming left V 3 bases short and J 4 bases short, with 9 bases between.

This chain connects TRBV3-1 (or the pseudogene TRBV3-2) to TRBJ1-2; D is ambiguous. The length of the CDR3 is 13 residues. Between the trimmed V and J ends, which lost 2 bases and 5 bases, there was a span of 9 bases. CDR1 and CDR2 (germline): LGHDT, YNNKEL (reference sequence). In nucleotides, the CDR3 is TGTGCCAGCAGCCAAACGCGGGAATATGGCTACACCTTC. It translates to CASSQTREYGYTF.